This T cell receptor beta chain originates from a study of blood T cell repertoires in COVID-19. Study at large: Acute and convalescent COVID-19 samples came from the United States, Italy and Spain. Nucleic acid was either cDNA or gDNA, and it came from T cells, B-cell-depleted T cells, or PBMCs.

Study processing details: Amplifying reference gene primers gave estimates of nucleated cell counts. The assay was immunoSEQ multiplex PCR, and TCRdb's table has in-frame clones only and misses some. V and J calls and clone size come straight from that table; D and trimming were deduced from the DNA. The sample gives about 120,000 clones, around 84% of which show up once; about 3.4% is in the top ten. Looked up from germline, CDR1 is SEHNR and CDR2 is FQNEAQ (reference sequence). Trimming shortened V by 1 base and J by 3 bases, and 11 bases separated the two germline ends. The CDR3 is 15 amino acids.

The sample taken for sequencing was peripheral blood. The V and J genes are TRBV7-9 and TRBJ2-3; D is unclear. The source of this sequence is a man aged 40-49 years with acute or convalescent COVID-19. The DNA for the CDR3 is TGTGCCAGCAGCTTAGGGGCAGTTTTAACAGATACGCAGTATTTT. It yields the protein CASSLGAVLTDTQYF.